This T cell receptor beta chain was captured in a study of T cell clones after liver transplantation. Study summary: Pre-transplant mixed lymphocyte reactions yielded third-party-reactive TCRbeta sequences as comparators for graft-donor-reactive sequences.

Repertoires were generated with immunoSEQ multiplex PCR, while TCRdb's copy carries only in-frame clones and drops some. This table holds roughly 56,000 clones, 65% to 80% found once. CD3+CD4+ and CD3+CD8+ cells were FACS-sorted from thawed unstimulated PBMCs. To note about this clone: Its antigen is not identified.

The CDR3 has 14 amino acids. Trimming stripped 2 bases from V and 5 bases from J, with 9 bases between. CDR1 MNHNS and CDR2 SASEGT come from the germline V gene. General study points: Donor-reactive sequences fell more than third party-reactive ones, suggesting partial deletion. In two subjects, few donor cells limited the measurable donor-reactive repertoire.

The sequence derives from a human patient who received a liver transplant. Some T cells may have come from the graft donor. The chain is built from TRBV6-1 and TRBJ1-4, with D unclear. The material was CD4+ T cells from blood, obtained more than 53 months after liver transplant. CDR3 region: CASSETYYNEKLFF. The CDR3 bases are TGTGCCAGCAGTGAAACGTACTACAATGAAAAACTGTTTTTT.